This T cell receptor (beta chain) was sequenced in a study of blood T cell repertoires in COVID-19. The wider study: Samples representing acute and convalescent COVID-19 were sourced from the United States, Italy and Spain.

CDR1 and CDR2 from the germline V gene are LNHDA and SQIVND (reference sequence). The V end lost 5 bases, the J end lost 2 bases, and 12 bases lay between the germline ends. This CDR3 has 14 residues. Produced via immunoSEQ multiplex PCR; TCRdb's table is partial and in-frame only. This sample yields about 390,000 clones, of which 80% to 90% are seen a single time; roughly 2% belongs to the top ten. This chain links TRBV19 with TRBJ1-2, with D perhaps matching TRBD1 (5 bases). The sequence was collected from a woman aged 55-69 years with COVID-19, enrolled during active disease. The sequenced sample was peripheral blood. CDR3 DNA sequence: TGTGCCAGTAGTGAAGGCAGGGTAAACTATGGCTACACCTTC. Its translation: CASSEGRVNYGYTF.